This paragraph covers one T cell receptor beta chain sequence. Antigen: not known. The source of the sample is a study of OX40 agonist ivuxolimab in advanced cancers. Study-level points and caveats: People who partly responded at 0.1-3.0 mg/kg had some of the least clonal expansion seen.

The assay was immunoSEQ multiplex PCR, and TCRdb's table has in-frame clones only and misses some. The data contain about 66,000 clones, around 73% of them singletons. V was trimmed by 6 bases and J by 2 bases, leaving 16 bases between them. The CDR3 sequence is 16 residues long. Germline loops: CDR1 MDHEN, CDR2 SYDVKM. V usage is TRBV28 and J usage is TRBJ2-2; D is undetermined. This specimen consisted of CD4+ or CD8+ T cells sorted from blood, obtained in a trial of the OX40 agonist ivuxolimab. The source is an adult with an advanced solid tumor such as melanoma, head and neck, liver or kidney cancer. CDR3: CASRLFLGSNTGELFF. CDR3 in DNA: TGTGCCAGCAGACTATTCTTAGGCAGCAACACCGGGGAGCTGTTTTTT.